This T cell receptor beta chain was sequenced during a study of T cell responses to AZD1222 COVID-19 vaccine. Notes on the study in general: It was only after the peak T cell response that any repertoires were sampled. In a largely white British group with more females than males, clonal diversity was possibly underestimated. Spike as a whole was targeted by vaccine-associated CD4 TCRs, dominant at 160-218 and 743-854.

Assay: immunoSEQ multiplex PCR; the TCRdb copy retains only in-frame clones and omits some. The sample includes around 110,000 clones, approximately 83% of them seen just once. The germline CDR1 and CDR2 sequences are LNHDA and SQIVND (reference sequence). The V end was cut by 6 bases, the J end by 2 bases, with 22 bases between. The CDR3 length is 17 residues. To note about this clone: Antigen unknown.

Here the sequenced sample was peripheral blood, taken on day 0 of MenACWY control vaccination. The J gene is TRBJ2-5, the V gene TRBV19, with a tentative D call TRBD2 (7 bases). The clonotype was recovered from an adult in good health. DNA for the CDR3: TGTGCCAGTAGCCCACTACCTCGGGGGGCCATTCAAGAGACCCAGTACTTC. This gives the protein CASSPLPRGAIQETQYF.